These 30 T cell receptor beta chains were all obtained from the same sample, sequenced in a study of blood T cell repertoires in COVID-19. The table came from immunoSEQ multiplex PCR; TCRdb's copy has only in-frame clones and leaves some out. The data contain 95,000 to 150,000 clones, around 74% of them singletons. Sequencing was performed on peripheral blood. The receptors were sampled from an elderly man with COVID-19, enrolled during active disease.

The rearrangement links TRBV12-3 or TRBV12-4 to TRBJ1-6; D ambiguous. V was trimmed by 2 bases and J by 7 bases, leaving 3 bases between them. The CDR3 is made up of 12 amino acids. The DNA for the CDR3 is TGTGCCAGCAGTTTATCGAATTCACCCCTCCACTTT. It codes for CASSLSNSPLHF.

This sequence joins TRBV19 and TRBJ2-2, with 9 bases matching TRBD1. Trimming removed 11 bases from V and 1 base from J; junction bases left unmatched: 2. The germline V gene has CDR1 LNHDA and CDR2 SQIVND (reference sequence). This CDR3 spans 13 amino acids. In DNA form, the CDR3 reads TGTGCCGGGGGACAGGGGAACACCGGGGAGCTGTTTTTT. It translates to CAGGQGNTGELFF.

This clone was seen a single time. The J gene is TRBJ1-6, the V gene TRBV28; 9 bases are a match to TRBD1. This CDR3 has 14 amino acids. V gave up 5 bases and J gave up 5 bases; unmatched junction bases: 1. Germline CDR1 and CDR2: MDHEN and SYDVKM. CDR3 DNA: TGTGCCAGCAGTGGACAGGGGAATAATTCACCCCTCCACTTT. Its translation is CASSGQGNNSPLHF.

The chain carries TRBV28 and TRBJ2-2, with 11 bases matching TRBD1. CDR1 MDHEN and CDR2 SYDVKM come from the germline V gene. CDR3 length: 14 residues. The trim removed 5 bases at V and 5 bases at J, leaving 1 base unmatched. In DNA form, the CDR3 reads TGTGCCAGCAGTCGGGACAGGGGGACCGGGGAGCTGTTTTTT. Translation gives CASSRDRGTGELFF.

The V gene is TRBV30, the J gene TRBJ2-5; TRBD1 agrees at 7 bases. The germline CDR1 and CDR2 sequences are GTSNPN and SVGIG (reference sequence). J lost 1 base, V lost 1 base, and 3 bases had no gene match. The CDR3 runs to 14 residues. DNA of the CDR3: TGTGCCTGGAGTGCTAGGGGGCCCCAAGAGACCCAGTACTTC. Translation gives CAWSARGPQETQYF. Together with reference TRBV30 and TRBJ2-5, the CDR3 gives the full variable domain: SQTIHQWPATLVQPVGSPLSLECTVEGTSNPNLYWYRQAAGRGLQLLFYSVGIGQISSEVPQNLSASRPQDRQFILSSKKLLLSDSGFYLCAWSARGPQETQYFGPGTRLLVL.

This chain connects TRBV28 to TRBJ2-1; the D gene is possibly TRBD2 (5 bases). The CDR3 covers 16 residues. Per the germline V gene, CDR1 is MDHEN and CDR2 is SYDVKM. With 4 bases removed from V and 7 bases from J, the gap between germline ends came to 20 bases. CDR3 region: CASSYIPRGWENEQFF. The DNA for the CDR3 is TGTGCCAGCAGTTACATACCGAGAGGGTGGGAGAATGAGCAGTTCTTC.

The chain has TRBV27 and TRBJ1-5, with 9 bases identical to TRBD1. Germline CDR1 and CDR2: MNHEY and SMNVEV (reference sequence). The CDR3 is 15 residues long. V shed 5 bases and J 2 bases; nucleotides not matched to a gene: 4. The CDR3: CASSQRTGGNQPQHF. CDR3 nucleotide sequence: TGTGCCAGCAGTCAGCGGACAGGGGGCAATCAGCCCCAGCATTTT.

The J gene is TRBJ1-1, the V gene TRBV19; maybe TRBD1 (6 bases). The V and J ends lost 4 bases and 3 bases respectively, with 9 bases between them. The CDR3 length is 13 residues. The germline V gene has CDR1 LNHDA and CDR2 SQIVND (reference sequence). As DNA, the CDR3 is TGTGCCAGTAGTACACAGGGATACACTGAAGCTTTCTTT. Protein sequence: CASSTQGYTEAFF.

V gene TRBV27 combines with J gene TRBJ2-5; perhaps TRBD1 as D (5 bases). The CDR3 has 15 amino acids. Trimming left V 4 bases short and J 3 bases short, with 15 bases between. The germline V gene has CDR1 MNHEY and CDR2 SMNVEV (reference sequence). CDR3 loop: CASSSQGAGEETQYF. As DNA, the CDR3 is TGTGCCAGCAGTTCCCAAGGGGCTGGGGAAGAGACCCAGTACTTC.

A few counts support this clone. This CDR3 is CASSLVIAGGGDTQYF. The DNA for the CDR3 is TGTGCCAGCAGCTTAGTGATAGCGGGAGGAGGAGATACGCAGTATTTT. This chain joins TRBV7-2 and TRBJ2-3, with 10 positions matching TRBD2. Germline assignment: CDR1 SGHTA and CDR2 FQGNSA. The length of the CDR3 is 16 residues. With 1 base clipped from V and 5 bases from J, the junction kept 6 bases outside the gene matches.

This chain joins TRBV6-5 and TRBJ1-1; D is unclear. Trimming removed 6 bases from V and 10 bases from J, with 15 bases in between. The CDR3 loop spans 12 amino acids. Germline V gene sequence: CDR1 MNHEY, CDR2 SVGAGI. This CDR3 reads CASSSGYTLAFF. In nucleotides, the CDR3 is TGTGCCAGCAGCTCGGGATATACATTAGCTTTCTTT.

This clone has just a few counts. This chain uses TRBV6-2 or TRBV6-3 with TRBJ2-1, with TRBD2 matching over 12 bases. The germline V gene has CDR1 MNHEY and CDR2 SVGEGT. The trim removed 2 bases at V and 0 bases at J, leaving 8 bases unmatched. CDR3 size: 19 residues. The CDR3 protein is CASSYLLAGGGSSYNEQFF. The CDR3 DNA reads as TGTGCCAGCAGTTACCTACTAGCGGGAGGCGGGAGCTCCTACAATGAGCAGTTCTTC.

This chain connects TRBV4-3 to TRBJ2-3; 9 nucleotides agree with TRBD2. Per germline, CDR1 LGHNA and CDR2 YSLEER. After removal of 4 bases from V and 3 bases from J, the junction contained 11 bases not matched to a gene. CDR3 length: 17 amino acids. The CDR3 DNA follows: TGCGCCAGCAGCCTGGCTAGCGGGATTGAAAGGACAGATACGCAGTATTTT. Its protein product is CASSLASGIERTDTQYF.

V gene TRBV7-2 combines with J gene TRBJ2-1, with a possible D match to TRBD2 (6 bases). Germline lookup yields CDR1 SGHTA and CDR2 FQGNSA. V was pared by 2 bases and J by 7 bases, with 15 bases between. The CDR3 has 15 amino acids. The CDR3 here is CASSLNGPRGNEQFF. The CDR3, as DNA: TGTGCCAGCAGCTTAAACGGCCCCCGGGGGAATGAGCAGTTCTTC.

The chain couples TRBV5-1 to TRBJ2-1; the match to TRBD2 covers 7 bases. Germline V gives CDR1 SGHRS, CDR2 YFSETQ. The CDR3 length is 13 residues. The trim removed 0 bases at V and 7 bases at J, leaving 1 base unmatched. CDR3 region: CASSLAGGNEQFF. Here the CDR3 DNA reads TGCGCCAGCAGCTTGGCCGGGGGGAATGAGCAGTTCTTC.

This clone was counted a few times. This chain joins TRBV11-2 and TRBJ2-7; 12 positions agree with TRBD2. The CDR3 has 15 amino acids. Germline V gene sequence: CDR1 SGHAT, CDR2 FQNNGV. The J segment lost 4 bases and the V segment lost 5 bases, leaving 6 bases of the junction unmatched. This chain's CDR3 is CASSLTGTSGYEQYF. CDR3 in DNA: TGTGCCAGCAGCCTTACCGGGACTAGCGGGTACGAGCAGTACTTC.

The V and J genes are TRBV7-9 and TRBJ2-7; TRBD2 agrees at 8 bases. The CDR3 contains 15 residues. Germline V CDR1 and CDR2: SEHNR, FQNEAQ (reference sequence). The ends lost 5 bases at V and 3 bases at J; junction bases unmatched: 9. This CDR3 reads CASSGIAGPYYEQYF. CDR3 nucleotide sequence: TGTGCCAGCAGCGGTATAGCGGGACCCTACTACGAGCAGTACTTC.

The genes are TRBV7-3 and TRBJ1-3, with 7 bases fitting TRBD1. CDR1 is SGHTA and CDR2 is FQGTGA in the germline V gene. The trim removed 5 bases at V and 0 bases at J, leaving 10 bases unmatched. This CDR3 is 17 amino acids long. In DNA, the CDR3 is TGTGCCAGCAGCCCCAGTCCCGGGACAGACTCTGGAAACACCATATATTTT. This gives the protein CASSPSPGTDSGNTIYF.

The chain joins TRBV2 to TRBJ2-3, with unresolved D. V dropped 4 bases and J dropped 4 bases, with 6 bases sitting between them. This CDR3 comprises 12 residues. The germline gives CDR1 SNHLY, CDR2 FYNNEI. CDR3 coding DNA: TGTGCCAGCAGTGCCTCGTCAGATACGCAGTATTTT. This codes for CASSASSDTQYF. Combining the CDR3 with reference TRBV2 and TRBJ2-3 gives the whole variable domain EPEVTQTPSHQVTQMGQEVILRCVPISNHLYFYWYRQILGQKVEFLVSFYNNEISEKSEIFDDQFSVERPDGSNFTLKIRSTKLEDSAMYFCASSASSDTQYFGPGTRLTVL.

J is TRBJ1-2 and V is TRBV10-2; D is ambiguous. The germline CDR1 and CDR2 sequences are WSHSY and SAAADI. Trimming stripped 7 bases from V and 1 base from J, with 13 bases between. The CDR3 sequence is 14 residues long. The CDR3, as DNA: TGCGCCAGCACCCCAGGCCTACTTAACTATGGCTACACCTTC. It yields the protein CASTPGLLNYGYTF.

This rearrangement joins TRBV18 to TRBJ2-7, with TRBD1 identical over 7 bases. The CDR3 consists of 16 residues. V shed 0 bases and J 3 bases; nucleotides not matched to a gene: 8. The germline V gene encodes CDR1 KGHSH and CDR2 LQKENI. CDR3 protein: CASSPPIQRTGYEQYF. The CDR3, as DNA: TGTGCCAGCTCACCACCGATACAGCGGACAGGCTACGAGCAGTACTTC.

This rearrangement joins TRBV20-1 to TRBJ1-1; 8 nucleotides align to TRBD1. This CDR3 is built from 15 residues. Germline-derived CDR1 and CDR2 are DFQATT and SNEGSKA (reference sequence). The trim removed 3 bases at V and 1 base at J, leaving 7 bases unmatched. The CDR3 DNA follows: TGCAGTGCTAGTGGGGACAGGACGCCGAACACTGAAGCTTTCTTT. The encoded protein is CSASGDRTPNTEAFF.

The rearrangement joins TRBV4-1 to TRBJ1-4; 7 bases are a match to TRBD1. The CDR3 totals 15 residues. Germline CDR1 and CDR2: MGHRA and YSYEKL. V lost 2 bases and J lost 8; bases outside the gene matches: 8. CDR3 amino acids: CASSQPDRAGEKLFF. The CDR3 bases are TGCGCCAGCAGCCAACCCGACAGGGCTGGCGAAAAACTGTTTTTT.

This chain joins TRBV5-1 and TRBJ2-3, with 7 bases lining up with TRBD1. The V segment lost 3 bases and the J segment 10 bases; nucleotides outside the gene matches: 5. The CDR3 has 12 residues. Germline V CDR1 and CDR2: SGHRS, YFSETQ. The CDR3 DNA is TGCGCCAGCAGCTCGGACAGGTTTCCGCAGTATTTT. Translation: CASSSDRFPQYF.

This sequence joins TRBV7-9 and TRBJ2-3; tentatively, D is TRBD2 (5 bases). Germline V gene lookup returns CDR1 SEHNR and CDR2 FQNEAQ (reference sequence). The CDR3 spans 14 residues. Trimming took off 3 bases at V and 0 bases at J, with 7 bases between the two ends. The CDR3 spells CASSFSVSTDTQYF. The CDR3 coding sequence is TGTGCCAGCAGCTTTAGCGTAAGCACAGATACGCAGTATTTT. Full variable domain (outside the CDR3, taken from reference TRBV7-9 and TRBJ2-3): DTGVSQNPRHKITKRGQNVTFRCDPISEHNRLYWYRQTLGQGPEFLTYFQNEAQLEKSRLLSDRFSAERPKGSFSTLEIQRTEQGDSAMYLCASSFSVSTDTQYFGPGTRLTVL.

This clone has more than one count but fewer than ten. This chain uses TRBV2 with TRBJ2-7, with 7 bases aligning to TRBD1. This CDR3 is built from 13 residues. CDR1 is SNHLY and CDR2 is FYNNEI in the germline V gene. The J segment lost 7 bases and the V segment lost 5 bases, leaving 8 bases of the junction unmatched. CDR3: CASSTGTEQEQYF. CDR3 DNA sequence: TGTGCCAGCAGTACTGGGACAGAACAAGAGCAGTACTTC. Full variable domain (rest looked up from reference TRBV2 and TRBJ2-7): EPEVTQTPSHQVTQMGQEVILRCVPISNHLYFYWYRQILGQKVEFLVSFYNNEISEKSEIFDDQFSVERPDGSNFTLKIRSTKLEDSAMYFCASSTGTEQEQYFGPGTRLTVT.

The sample holds a few counts of this clone. The rearrangement joins TRBV28 to TRBJ1-5; D call uncertain. With 6 bases removed from V and 0 bases from J, the gap between germline ends came to 27 bases. Germline V gene sequence: CDR1 MDHEN, CDR2 SYDVKM. The CDR3 runs to 20 residues. The CDR3 nucleotides read TGTGCCAGCAGAACGCCTGAAGACTCCAGAGGGATTAATAGCAATCAGCCCCAGCATTTT. Translating it yields CASRTPEDSRGINSNQPQHF.

J is TRBJ2-5 and V is TRBV30, with TRBD2 matching over 15 bases. With V trimmed by 1 base and J by 5 bases, 11 bases remained unmatched. Germline CDR1 reads GTSNPN; CDR2 reads SVGIG (reference sequence). This CDR3 is 18 amino acids long. The CDR3 sequence is CAWSESGLAGGRGETQYF. CDR3 sequence (DNA): TGTGCCTGGAGTGAGAGCGGACTAGCGGGAGGGCGAGGGGAGACCCAGTACTTC.

The V and J genes are TRBV7-9 and TRBJ2-7; TRBD2 matches at 7 bases. This CDR3 has 14 amino acids. CDR1 is SEHNR, CDR2 FQNEAQ, per germline (reference sequence). The V segment lost 1 base and the J segment 5 bases; nucleotides outside the gene matches: 5. The CDR3 DNA is TGTGCCAGCAGCTTAGGGCCGGGAGGAGACGAGCAGTACTTC. It is translated as CASSLGPGGDEQYF.

This chain links TRBV28 with TRBJ1-2, with D possibly matching TRBD1 (5 bases). CDR1 is MDHEN, CDR2 SYDVKM, per germline. Trimming shortened V by 6 bases and J by 3 bases, and 14 bases separated the two germline ends. This CDR3 spans 14 amino acids. For the CDR3, the DNA is TGTGCCAGCAGACCGTGGGGCGAGGACTATGGCTACACCTTC. Amino acids: CASRPWGEDYGYTF.